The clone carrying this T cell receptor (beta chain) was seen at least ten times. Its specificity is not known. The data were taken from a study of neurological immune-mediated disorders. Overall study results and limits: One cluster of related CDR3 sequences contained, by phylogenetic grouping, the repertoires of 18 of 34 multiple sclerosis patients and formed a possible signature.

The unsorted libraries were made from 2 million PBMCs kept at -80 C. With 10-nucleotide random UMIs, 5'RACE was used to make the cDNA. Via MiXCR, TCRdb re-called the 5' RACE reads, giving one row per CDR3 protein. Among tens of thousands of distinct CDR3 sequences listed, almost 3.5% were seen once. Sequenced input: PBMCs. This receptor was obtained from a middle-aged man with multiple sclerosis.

Here the CDR3 DNA reads TGTGCCAGCAGCGCCAGTGCAACTAATGAAAAACTGTTTTTT. Its translation: CASSASATNEKLFF. J is TRBJ1-4 and V is TRBV6-6, with D hard to call. The germline gives CDR1 MNHNY, CDR2 SVGAGI (reference sequence). The CDR3 sequence is 14 residues long. With 6 bases removed from V and 0 bases from J, the gap between germline ends came to 8 bases.